One and the same sample provided the 22 T cell receptor beta chains below, sequenced in a study of Ad26.COV2.S vaccination and SARS-CoV-2 variants. Measured with immunoSEQ multiplex PCR; TCRdb has only the in-frame clones, and not every one. The table records about 420,000 clones, around nine tenths of them present only once. Documented treatment: 19 received Ad26.COV2.S at low or high dose, single or two shots; roughly five received placebo; per-sample allocation not given. Day 63 following the first vaccine or placebo injection was when the samples were taken. This material consisted of peripheral blood, taken in a trial of Ad26.COV2.S vaccine versus placebo. These receptors came from a person aged 18-65 years who received the Ad26.COV2.S COVID-19 vaccine or a placebo.

This sequence joins TRBV4-2 and TRBJ1-2, with D tentatively TRBD1 (5 bases). The V gene lost 0 bases and the J gene lost 8 bases, with 19 bases spanning the gap. CDR1 is LGHNA and CDR2 is YNFKEQ in the germline V gene. The CDR3 is 16 residues long. Here the CDR3 reads CASSQDISQGVWGYTF. CDR3 nucleotides: TGTGCCAGCAGCCAAGATATATCGCAGGGCGTCTGGGGCTACACCTTC.

The genes are TRBV3-1 (or the pseudogene TRBV3-2) and TRBJ1-1, with TRBD1 as a possible D gene (6 bases). Trimming took 1 base from V and 4 from J, leaving 13 bases between them. The germline gives CDR1 LGHDT, CDR2 YNNKEL (reference sequence). CDR3 length: 15 residues. The CDR3 here is CASSQAQGYFTEAFF. CDR3 DNA: TGTGCCAGCAGCCAAGCCCAGGGGTATTTCACTGAAGCTTTCTTT.

Here the CDR3 reads CASSQEEGFHEKLFF. CDR3 nucleotides: TGTGCCAGCAGCCAAGAAGAGGGTTTTCATGAAAAACTGTTTTTT. The chain joins TRBV14 to TRBJ1-4; D ambiguous. This CDR3 region has 15 residues. Germline loops: CDR1 SGHDN, CDR2 FVKESK. V was cut by 0 bases and J by 6 bases, with 11 bases left in between. The full variable domain, its missing parts supplied by reference TRBV14 and TRBJ1-4, is EAGVTQFPSHSVIEKGQTVTLRCDPISGHDNLYWYRRVMGKEIKFLLHFVKESKQDESGMPNNRFLAERTGGTYSTLKVQPAELEDSGVYFCASSQEEGFHEKLFFGSGTQLSVL.

The chain employs TRBV4-3 and TRBJ2-7, with 7 bases identical to TRBD1. Per the germline V gene, CDR1 is LGHNA and CDR2 is YSLEER. The CDR3 consists of 15 residues. V dropped 1 base and J dropped 4; count of bases not matched to a gene: 7. In nucleotides, the CDR3 is TGCGCCAGCAGCCAAGGAGCAGGGGGTAGTTACGAGCAGTACTTC. Translating gives CASSQGAGGSYEQYF.

J is TRBJ2-3 and V is TRBV7-2, with D unresolved. The V gene's germline CDR1 is SGHTA and CDR2 FQGNSA. V lost 5 bases to trimming and J lost 4 bases, with 10 bases between them. This CDR3 comprises 13 residues. The CDR3 DNA follows: TGTGCCAGCAGCCACGAGGTCCCAGATACGCAGTATTTT. Protein sequence: CASSHEVPDTQYF. Supplemented by reference TRBV7-2 and TRBJ2-3, the full variable domain reads GAGVSQSPSNKVTEKGKDVELRCDPISGHTALYWYRQSLGQGLEFLIYFQGNSAPDKSGLPSDRFSAERTGGSVSTLTIQRTQQEDSAVYLCASSHEVPDTQYFGPGTRLTVL.

This rearrangement joins TRBV7-2 to TRBJ1-2; the match to TRBD1 covers 7 bases. Germline V lookup: CDR1 SGHTA, CDR2 FQGNSA. V dropped 1 base and J dropped 3; count of bases not matched to a gene: 8. The CDR3 extends over 16 amino acids. The CDR3 region has the DNA TGTGCCAGCAGCTTAGACCCCAGACAGGGCTACTATGGCTACACCTTC. Its protein product is CASSLDPRQGYYGYTF.

The CDR3 DNA follows: TGTGCCAGCAGCTTAGGACAAGGCTACGAGCAGTACTTC. Protein product: CASSLGQGYEQYF. The chain combines TRBV13 with TRBJ2-7; D gene unclear. Trimming removed 0 bases from V and 3 bases from J, with 6 bases in between. Germline CDR1 and CDR2: PRHDT and FYEKMQ (reference sequence). The CDR3 runs 13 residues.

The V gene is TRBV29-1, the J gene TRBJ2-3; D is uncertain. V was cut by 6 bases and J by 6 bases, with 10 bases left in between. Germline V gives CDR1 SQVTM, CDR2 ANQGSEA. The CDR3 spans 11 residues. Written as DNA, the CDR3 is TGCAGCGTGCCCTTTTCGGATACGCAGTATTTT. Encoded protein: CSVPFSDTQYF.

The sample holds one count of this clone. The chain has TRBV10-3 and TRBJ2-7; the match to TRBD1 covers 7 bases. Germline V gene lookup returns CDR1 ENHRY and CDR2 SYGVKD. V shed 2 bases and J 2 bases; nucleotides not matched to a gene: 9. This CDR3 comprises 16 residues. CDR3: CAISEPPGQPTYEQYF. The CDR3 DNA reads as TGTGCCATCAGTGAGCCCCCGGGACAGCCGACCTACGAGCAGTACTTC.

The chain joins TRBV28 to TRBJ1-5; 12 bases are a match to TRBD1. Germline CDR1 MDHEN, CDR2 SYDVKM. The CDR3 has 17 amino acids. V was pared by 10 bases and J by 1 base, with 11 bases of the junction left unmatched. CDR3 protein: CAIAGTGGLESNQPQHF. Here the CDR3 DNA reads TGTGCCATCGCCGGGACAGGGGGCCTCGAGAGCAATCAGCCCCAGCATTTT.

This clone was observed once. This chain links TRBV19 with TRBJ1-1; weak D call: TRBD1 (5 bases). The CDR3 length is 14 residues. Trimming removed 6 bases from V and 3 bases from J, with 14 bases in between. The germline V gene encodes CDR1 LNHDA and CDR2 SQIVND (reference sequence). In nucleotides, the CDR3 is TGTGCCAGTAGGTCGCTCAGGGAAGACACTGAAGCTTTCTTT. This encodes CASRSLREDTEAFF.

The chain combines TRBV4-3 with TRBJ2-1; 11 nucleotides agree with TRBD2. The CDR3 sequence is 16 residues long. CDR1 is LGHNA and CDR2 is YSLEER in the germline V gene. Trimming at V came to 1 base and at J to 10 bases, leaving 9 bases not matched to a gene. CDR3 DNA sequence: TGCGCCAGCAGCCAAGTAGCGGGGGGGCCATCAAGCGAGCAGTTCTTC. Protein sequence: CASSQVAGGPSSEQFF.

The chain links TRBV18 to TRBJ1-3; 11 positions agree with TRBD1. The germline V gene has CDR1 KGHSH and CDR2 LQKENI. The J segment lost 0 bases and the V segment lost 4 bases, leaving 11 bases of the junction unmatched. This CDR3 contains 19 residues. The DNA for the CDR3 is TGTGCCAGCTCACTCGCCGGGACAGGGGGTTCCTTCTCTGGAAACACCATATATTTT. Its translation is CASSLAGTGGSFSGNTIYF.

This chain links TRBV5-8 with TRBJ1-5; no clear D. Trimming took 0 bases from V and 0 from J, leaving 13 bases between them. The CDR3 contains 17 residues. The germline V gene has CDR1 SGHTS and CDR2 YDEGEE. The CDR3 DNA is TGTGCCAGCAGCTTGGACGAGACACTAAATAGCAATCAGCCCCAGCATTTT. This encodes CASSLDETLNSNQPQHF.

The chain recombines TRBV28 with TRBJ1-5, with D uncertain. The CDR3 is 12 amino acids. Germline V gene lookup returns CDR1 MDHEN and CDR2 SYDVKM. Deletions cut 10 bases from V and 0 bases from J, with 7 bases between. This CDR3 reads CATEYSNQPQHF. DNA of the CDR3: TGTGCCACCGAGTATAGCAATCAGCCCCAGCATTTT.

The rearrangement joins TRBV5-1 to TRBJ2-3; 12 bases fit TRBD2. The CDR3 is made up of 16 amino acids. CDR1 SGHRS and CDR2 YFSETQ come from the germline V gene. Trimming took 4 bases from V and 3 from J; bases not matched to a gene: 6. The CDR3 reads CASSRTSGEGTDTQYF. CDR3 bases: TGCGCCAGCAGCAGGACTAGCGGGGAAGGAACAGATACGCAGTATTTT.

This clone was seen just once. J is TRBJ1-1 and V is TRBV4-1; 8 bases map to TRBD1. The V gene end was trimmed by 6 bases and the J gene end by 4 bases; junction bases not matched to a gene: 7. The CDR3 covers 14 residues. The germline CDR1 and CDR2 sequences are MGHRA and YSYEKL. CDR3 nucleotides: TGCGCCAGCAGTATCGACAGGGGTGTCACTGAAGCTTTCTTT. Amino acid sequence: CASSIDRGVTEAFF.

The chain is built from TRBV7-9 and TRBJ2-4; no clear D gene. The CDR3 has 18 amino acids. Germline lookup yields CDR1 SEHNR and CDR2 FQNEAQ (reference sequence). V was clipped by 7 bases and J by 0 bases, with 22 bases between them. The CDR3 DNA follows: TGTGCCAGCACCTCCCCCTCGGACGGTCTTCTAGCCAAAAACATTCAGTACTTC. It yields the protein CASTSPSDGLLAKNIQYF.

The chain links TRBV5-6 to TRBJ1-5; unclear D gene. The germline CDR1 and CDR2 sequences are SGHDT and YYEEEE. The CDR3 runs 13 residues. Trimming left V 3 bases short and J 1 base short, with 5 bases between. The CDR3 nucleotides are TGTGCCAGCAGCTCTCAGAGCAATCAGCCCCAGCATTTT. It encodes CASSSQSNQPQHF. The whole variable domain, remainder taken from reference TRBV5-6 and TRBJ1-5, is DAGVTQSPTHLIKTRGQQVTLRCSPKSGHDTVSWYQQALGQGPQFIFQYYEEEERQRGNFPDRFSGHQFPNYSSELNVNALLLGDSALYLCASSSQSNQPQHFGDGTRLSIL.

V is TRBV5-6 and J is TRBJ2-5; no reliable D call. CDR3 length equals 12 residues. Trimming removed 1 base at V and 5 bases at J, with 6 bases between. The germline CDR1 and CDR2 sequences are SGHDT and YYEEEE. The CDR3: CASSLILETQYF. CDR3 DNA: TGTGCCAGCAGCTTGATCCTTGAGACCCAGTACTTC.

The chain employs TRBV6-4 and TRBJ1-1; maybe TRBD1 (6 bases). The CDR3 has 13 residues. The ends were cut back, 5 bases at V and 1 base at J, with 8 bases in the middle. In germline, CDR1 is MRHNA, CDR2 SNTAGT. The CDR3 nucleotides read TGTGCCAGCAGTCGACAGGCGAACACTGAAGCTTTCTTT. Amino acids: CASSRQANTEAFF.

About this clone: Distinct nucleotide sequences in the sample also encode this CDR3. This rearrangement joins TRBV20-1 to TRBJ2-5, with unresolved D. The CDR3 loop spans 11 amino acids. From germline, CDR1 is DFQATT and CDR2 SNEGSKA (reference sequence). The V end lost 1 base, the J end lost 5 bases, and 5 bases lay between the germline ends. CDR3 DNA sequence: TGCAGTGCTAGAGTCCAGGAGACCCAGTACTTC. Its protein product is CSARVQETQYF.